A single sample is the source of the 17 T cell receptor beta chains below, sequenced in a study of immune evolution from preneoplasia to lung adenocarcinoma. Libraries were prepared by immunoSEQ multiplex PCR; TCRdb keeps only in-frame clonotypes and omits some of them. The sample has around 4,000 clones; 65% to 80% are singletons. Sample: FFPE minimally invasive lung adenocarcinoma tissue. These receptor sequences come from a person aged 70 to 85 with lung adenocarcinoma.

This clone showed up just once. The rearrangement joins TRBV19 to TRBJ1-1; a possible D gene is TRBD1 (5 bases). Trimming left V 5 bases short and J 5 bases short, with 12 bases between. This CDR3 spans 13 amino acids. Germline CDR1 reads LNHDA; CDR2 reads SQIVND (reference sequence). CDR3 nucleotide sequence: TGTGCCAGTAGTTCCCCAGGGCGGACTGAAGCTTTCTTT. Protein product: CASSSPGRTEAFF.

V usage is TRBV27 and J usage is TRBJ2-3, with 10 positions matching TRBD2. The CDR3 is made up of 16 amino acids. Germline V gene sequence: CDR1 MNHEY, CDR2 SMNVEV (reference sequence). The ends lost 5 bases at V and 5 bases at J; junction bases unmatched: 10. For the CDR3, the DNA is TGTGCCAGCAGTCGAGCGGGGGGGCCGAGGAAAGATACGCAGTATTTT. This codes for CASSRAGGPRKDTQYF.

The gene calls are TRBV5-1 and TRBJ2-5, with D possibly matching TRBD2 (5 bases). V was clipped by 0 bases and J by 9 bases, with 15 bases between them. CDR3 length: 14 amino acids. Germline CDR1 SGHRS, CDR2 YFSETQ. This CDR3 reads CASSLAVDGESQYF. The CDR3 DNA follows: TGCGCCAGCAGCTTGGCCGTGGACGGGGAGTCCCAGTACTTC.

Written as DNA, the CDR3 is TGTGCCAGCAGTTCGACAGGGGGCGCAGGTCGCGGCTACACCTTC. This codes for CASSSTGGAGRGYTF. The V gene is TRBV6-5, the J gene TRBJ1-2, with 10 bases identical to TRBD1. V lost 4 bases and J lost 8; bases outside the gene matches: 10. This CDR3 is built from 15 residues. Germline assignment: CDR1 MNHEY and CDR2 SVGAGI.

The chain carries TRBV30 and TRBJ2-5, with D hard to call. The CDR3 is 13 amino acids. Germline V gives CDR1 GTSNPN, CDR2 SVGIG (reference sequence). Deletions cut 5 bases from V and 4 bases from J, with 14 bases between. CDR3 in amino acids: CAWSDAVAETQYF. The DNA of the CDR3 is TGTGCCTGGTCTGACGCCGTCGCAGAGACCCAGTACTTC.

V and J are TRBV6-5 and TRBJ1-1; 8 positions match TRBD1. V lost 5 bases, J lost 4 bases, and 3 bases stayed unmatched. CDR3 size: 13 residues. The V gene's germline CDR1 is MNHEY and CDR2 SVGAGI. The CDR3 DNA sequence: TGTGCCAGCAGTGGGACAGGCCCCACTGAAGCTTTCTTT. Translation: CASSGTGPTEAFF.

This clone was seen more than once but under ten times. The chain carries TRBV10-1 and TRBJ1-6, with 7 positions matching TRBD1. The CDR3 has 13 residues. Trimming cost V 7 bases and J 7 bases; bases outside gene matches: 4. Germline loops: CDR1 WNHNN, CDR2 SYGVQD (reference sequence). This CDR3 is CASNRDSNSPLHF. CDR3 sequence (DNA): TGCGCCAGCAACCGGGACAGCAATTCACCCCTCCACTTT.

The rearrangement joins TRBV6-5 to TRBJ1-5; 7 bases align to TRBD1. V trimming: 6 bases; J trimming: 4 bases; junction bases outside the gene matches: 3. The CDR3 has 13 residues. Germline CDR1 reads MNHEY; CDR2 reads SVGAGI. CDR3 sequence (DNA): TGTGCCAGCAGCTGGGACAGAAATCAGCCCCAGCATTTT. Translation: CASSWDRNQPQHF.

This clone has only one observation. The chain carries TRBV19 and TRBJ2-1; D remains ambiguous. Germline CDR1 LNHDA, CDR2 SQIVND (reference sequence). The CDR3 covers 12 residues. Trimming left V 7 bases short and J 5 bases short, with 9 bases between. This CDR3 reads CASNKGNNEQFF. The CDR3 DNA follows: TGTGCCAGTAACAAAGGAAACAATGAGCAGTTCTTC.

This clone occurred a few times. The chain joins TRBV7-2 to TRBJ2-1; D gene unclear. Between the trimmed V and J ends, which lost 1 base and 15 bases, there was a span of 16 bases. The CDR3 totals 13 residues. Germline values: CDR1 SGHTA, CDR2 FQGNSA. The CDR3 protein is CASSLGSHSLPFF. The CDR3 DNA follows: TGTGCCAGCAGCTTAGGTTCCCATTCACTACCGTTCTTC. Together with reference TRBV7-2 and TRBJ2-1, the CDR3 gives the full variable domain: GAGVSQSPSNKVTEKGKDVELRCDPISGHTALYWYRQSLGQGLEFLIYFQGNSAPDKSGLPSDRFSAERTGGSVSTLTIQRTQQEDSAVYLCASSLGSHSLPFFGPGTRLTVL.

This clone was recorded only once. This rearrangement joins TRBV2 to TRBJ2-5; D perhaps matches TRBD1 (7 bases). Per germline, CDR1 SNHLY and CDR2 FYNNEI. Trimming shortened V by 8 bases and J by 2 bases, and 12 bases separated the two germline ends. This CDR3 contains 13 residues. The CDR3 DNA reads TGTGCCAGCCGGAGGGGACAGCAAGAGACCCAGTACTTC. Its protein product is CASRRGQQETQYF.

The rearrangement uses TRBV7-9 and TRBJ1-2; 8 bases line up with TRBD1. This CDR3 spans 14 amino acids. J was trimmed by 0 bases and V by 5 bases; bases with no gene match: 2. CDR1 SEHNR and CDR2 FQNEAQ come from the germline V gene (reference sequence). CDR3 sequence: CASSPGQANYGYTF. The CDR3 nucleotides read TGTGCCAGCAGCCCGGGACAGGCTAACTATGGCTACACCTTC.

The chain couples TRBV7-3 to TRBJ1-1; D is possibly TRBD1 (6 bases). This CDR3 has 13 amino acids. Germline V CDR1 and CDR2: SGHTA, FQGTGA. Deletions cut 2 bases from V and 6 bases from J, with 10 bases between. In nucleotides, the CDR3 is TGTGCCAGCAGCTTAGCAGGGGCCTCTGAAGCTTTCTTT. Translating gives CASSLAGASEAFF.

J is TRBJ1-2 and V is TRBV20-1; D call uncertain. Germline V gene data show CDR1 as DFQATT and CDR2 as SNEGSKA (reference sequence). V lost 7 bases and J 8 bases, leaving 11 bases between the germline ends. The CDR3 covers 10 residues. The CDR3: CSVSETGYTF. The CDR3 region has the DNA TGCAGTGTGAGCGAGACCGGCTACACCTTC.

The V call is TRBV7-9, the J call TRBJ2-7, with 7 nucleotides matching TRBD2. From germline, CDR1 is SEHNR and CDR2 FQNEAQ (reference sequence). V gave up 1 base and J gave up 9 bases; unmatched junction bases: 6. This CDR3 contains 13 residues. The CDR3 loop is CASSLVPRETQYF. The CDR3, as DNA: TGTGCCAGCAGCTTAGTCCCGCGGGAGACGCAGTACTTC.

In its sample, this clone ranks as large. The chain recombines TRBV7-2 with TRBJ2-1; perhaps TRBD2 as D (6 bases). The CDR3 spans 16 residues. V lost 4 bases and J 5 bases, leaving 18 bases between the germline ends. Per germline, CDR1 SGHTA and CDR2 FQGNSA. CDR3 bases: TGTGCCAGCAGCTCCCGGGAGAGCGTAATCCACAATGAGCAGTTCTTC. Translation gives CASSSRESVIHNEQFF.

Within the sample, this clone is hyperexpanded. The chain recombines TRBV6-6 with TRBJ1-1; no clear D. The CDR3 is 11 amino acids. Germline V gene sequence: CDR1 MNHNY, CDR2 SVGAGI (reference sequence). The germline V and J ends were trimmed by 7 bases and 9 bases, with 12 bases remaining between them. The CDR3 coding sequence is TGTGCCAGCATTACACAGAGAAAAGCTTTCTTT. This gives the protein CASITQRKAFF.